The source of this T cell receptor beta chain is a study of blood T cell repertoires in COVID-19. Study at large: From T cells, B-cell-depleted T cells, or PBMCs came the material, which was cDNA or gDNA.

Seattle enrolled patients during active infection and tracked them longitudinally. Here immunoSEQ multiplex PCR was the method, and the copy in TCRdb shows in-frame clones only, minus some. The sample carries 200,000 to 250,000 clones, around 86% recorded once. V was trimmed by 4 bases and J by 1 base, leaving 10 bases between them. This CDR3 is built from 14 residues. The germline gives CDR1 MRHNA, CDR2 SNTAGT. In this sample, this clone turned up once. The receptor comes from a woman aged 45-59 years with COVID-19, enrolled during active disease. J is TRBJ1-2 and V is TRBV6-4; D remains unclear. Material: peripheral blood. DNA of the CDR3: TGTGCCAGCAGTGTGACACCGAATAACTATGGCTACACCTTC. It codes for CASSVTPNNYGYTF.